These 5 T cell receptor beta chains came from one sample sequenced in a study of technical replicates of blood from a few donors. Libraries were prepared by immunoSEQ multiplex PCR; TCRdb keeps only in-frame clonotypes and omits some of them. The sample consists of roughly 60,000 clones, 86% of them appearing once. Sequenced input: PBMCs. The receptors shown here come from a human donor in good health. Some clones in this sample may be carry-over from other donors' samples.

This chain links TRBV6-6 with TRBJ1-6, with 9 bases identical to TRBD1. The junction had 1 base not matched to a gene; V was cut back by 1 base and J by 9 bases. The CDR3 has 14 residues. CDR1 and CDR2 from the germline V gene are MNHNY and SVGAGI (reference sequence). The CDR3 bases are TGTGCCAGCAGTTACTTGGACAGGGGTTCACCCCTCCACTTT. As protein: CASSYLDRGSPLHF.

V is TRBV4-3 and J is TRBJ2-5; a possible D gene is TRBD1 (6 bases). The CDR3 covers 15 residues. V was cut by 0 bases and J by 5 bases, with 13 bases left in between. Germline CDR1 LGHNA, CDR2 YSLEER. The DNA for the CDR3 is TGCGCCAGCAGCCAAGACACCACAGGGTTGGAGACCCAGTACTTC. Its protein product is CASSQDTTGLETQYF.

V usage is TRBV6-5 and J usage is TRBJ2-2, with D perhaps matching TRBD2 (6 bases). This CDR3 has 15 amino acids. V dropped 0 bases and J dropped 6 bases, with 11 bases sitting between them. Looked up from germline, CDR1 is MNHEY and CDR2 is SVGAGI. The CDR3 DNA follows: TGTGCCAGCAGTTACTCTCGGGAGCGGGCCGGGGAGCTGTTTTTT. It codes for CASSYSRERAGELFF.

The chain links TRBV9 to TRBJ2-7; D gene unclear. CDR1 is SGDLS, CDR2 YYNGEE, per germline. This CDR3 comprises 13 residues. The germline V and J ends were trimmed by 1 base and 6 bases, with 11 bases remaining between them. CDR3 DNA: TGTGCCAGCAGCGTACTGGAAGGCGGCGAGCAGTACTTC. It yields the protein CASSVLEGGEQYF.

CDR3: CASSLKRGFANTGELFF. The DNA of the CDR3 is TGTGCCAGCAGTTTGAAGCGGGGGTTCGCGAACACCGGGGAGCTGTTTTTT. This rearrangement joins TRBV27 to TRBJ2-2, with TRBD2 matching over 8 bases. This CDR3 spans 17 amino acids. Germline CDR1 and CDR2: MNHEY and SMNVEV (reference sequence). Trimming cost V 3 bases and J 0 bases; bases outside gene matches: 6.